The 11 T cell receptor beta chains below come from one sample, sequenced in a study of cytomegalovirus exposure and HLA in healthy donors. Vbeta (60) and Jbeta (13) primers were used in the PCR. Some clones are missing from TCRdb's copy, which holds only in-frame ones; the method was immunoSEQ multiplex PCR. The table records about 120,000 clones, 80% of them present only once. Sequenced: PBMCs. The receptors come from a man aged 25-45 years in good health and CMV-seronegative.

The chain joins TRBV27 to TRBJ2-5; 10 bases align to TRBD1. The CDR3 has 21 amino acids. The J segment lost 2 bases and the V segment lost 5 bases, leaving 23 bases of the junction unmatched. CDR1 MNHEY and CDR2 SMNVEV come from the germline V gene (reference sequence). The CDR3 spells CASSVYAGTGARVSRQETQYF. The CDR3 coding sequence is TGTGCCAGCAGTGTGTATGCCGGGACAGGGGCGCGGGTTTCTCGACAAGAGACCCAGTACTTC.

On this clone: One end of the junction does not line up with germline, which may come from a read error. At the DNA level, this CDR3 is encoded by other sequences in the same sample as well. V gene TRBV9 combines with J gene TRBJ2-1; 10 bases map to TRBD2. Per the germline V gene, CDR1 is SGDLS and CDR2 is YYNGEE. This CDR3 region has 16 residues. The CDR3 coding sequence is TGCGCCAGCAGCGCCCAGCGGGGGGGCCTCTACAATGAGCAGTTCTTC. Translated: CASSAQRGGLYNEQFF.

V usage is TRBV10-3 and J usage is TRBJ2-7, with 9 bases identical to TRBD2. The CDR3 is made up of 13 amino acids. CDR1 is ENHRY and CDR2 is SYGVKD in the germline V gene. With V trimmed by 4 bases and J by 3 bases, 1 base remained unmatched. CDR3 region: CAISGTSDYEQYF. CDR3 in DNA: TGTGCCATCAGTGGGACTAGCGACTACGAGCAGTACTTC.

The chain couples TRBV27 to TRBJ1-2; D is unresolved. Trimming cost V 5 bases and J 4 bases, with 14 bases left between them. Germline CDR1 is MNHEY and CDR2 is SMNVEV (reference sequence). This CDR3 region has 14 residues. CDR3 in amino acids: CASSPQGALYGYTF. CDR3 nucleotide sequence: TGTGCCAGCAGTCCCCAAGGAGCGCTCTATGGCTACACCTTC.

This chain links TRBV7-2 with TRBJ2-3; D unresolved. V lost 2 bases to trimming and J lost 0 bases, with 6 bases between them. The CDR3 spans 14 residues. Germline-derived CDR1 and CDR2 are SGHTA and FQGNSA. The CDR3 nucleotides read TGTGCCAGCAGCTTACCCCCGAGCACAGATACGCAGTATTTT. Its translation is CASSLPPSTDTQYF. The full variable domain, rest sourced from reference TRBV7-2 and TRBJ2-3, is GAGVSQSPSNKVTEKGKDVELRCDPISGHTALYWYRQSLGQGLEFLIYFQGNSAPDKSGLPSDRFSAERTGGSVSTLTIQRTQQEDSAVYLCASSLPPSTDTQYFGPGTRLTVL.

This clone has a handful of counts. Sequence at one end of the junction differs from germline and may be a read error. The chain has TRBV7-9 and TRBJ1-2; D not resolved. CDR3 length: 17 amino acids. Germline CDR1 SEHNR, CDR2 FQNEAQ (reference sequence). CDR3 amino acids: CSSSRTGFGSLLYGYTF. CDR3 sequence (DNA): TGTTCCAGCAGTCGTACCGGGTTCGGGAGCCTCTTGTACGGCTACACCTTC.

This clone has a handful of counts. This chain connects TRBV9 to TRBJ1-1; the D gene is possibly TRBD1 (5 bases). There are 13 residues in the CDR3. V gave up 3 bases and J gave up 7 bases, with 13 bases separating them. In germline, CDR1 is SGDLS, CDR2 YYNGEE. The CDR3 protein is CASSALGGVEAFF. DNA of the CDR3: TGTGCCAGCAGCGCGCTGGGGGGGGTTGAAGCTTTCTTT.

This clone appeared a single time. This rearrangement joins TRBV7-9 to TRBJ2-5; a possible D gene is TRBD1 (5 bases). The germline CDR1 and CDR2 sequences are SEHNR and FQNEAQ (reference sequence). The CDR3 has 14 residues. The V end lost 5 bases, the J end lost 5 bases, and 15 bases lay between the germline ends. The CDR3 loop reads CASSPTTVWETQYF. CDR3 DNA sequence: TGTGCCAGCAGCCCGACGACAGTTTGGGAGACCCAGTACTTC.

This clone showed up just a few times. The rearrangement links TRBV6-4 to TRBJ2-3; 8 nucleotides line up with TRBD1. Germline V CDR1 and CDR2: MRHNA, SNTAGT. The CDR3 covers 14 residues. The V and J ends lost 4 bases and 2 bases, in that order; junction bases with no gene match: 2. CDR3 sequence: CASSGTGHTDTQYF. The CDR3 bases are TGTGCCAGCAGTGGGACAGGGCACACAGATACGCAGTATTTT.

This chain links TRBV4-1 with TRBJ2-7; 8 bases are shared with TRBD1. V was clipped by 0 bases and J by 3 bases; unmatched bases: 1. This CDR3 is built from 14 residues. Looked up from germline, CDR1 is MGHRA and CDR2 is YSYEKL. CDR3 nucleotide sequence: TGCGCCAGCAGCCAAGATGACAGGGGCTACGAGCAGTACTTC. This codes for CASSQDDRGYEQYF.

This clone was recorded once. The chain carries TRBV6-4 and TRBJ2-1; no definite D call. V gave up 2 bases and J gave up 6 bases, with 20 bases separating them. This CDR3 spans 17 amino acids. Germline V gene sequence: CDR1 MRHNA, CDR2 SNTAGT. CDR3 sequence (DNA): TGTGCCAGCAGTGACCCCCGGTCGTTCAGGTTGGCCAATGAGCAGTTCTTC. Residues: CASSDPRSFRLANEQFF.